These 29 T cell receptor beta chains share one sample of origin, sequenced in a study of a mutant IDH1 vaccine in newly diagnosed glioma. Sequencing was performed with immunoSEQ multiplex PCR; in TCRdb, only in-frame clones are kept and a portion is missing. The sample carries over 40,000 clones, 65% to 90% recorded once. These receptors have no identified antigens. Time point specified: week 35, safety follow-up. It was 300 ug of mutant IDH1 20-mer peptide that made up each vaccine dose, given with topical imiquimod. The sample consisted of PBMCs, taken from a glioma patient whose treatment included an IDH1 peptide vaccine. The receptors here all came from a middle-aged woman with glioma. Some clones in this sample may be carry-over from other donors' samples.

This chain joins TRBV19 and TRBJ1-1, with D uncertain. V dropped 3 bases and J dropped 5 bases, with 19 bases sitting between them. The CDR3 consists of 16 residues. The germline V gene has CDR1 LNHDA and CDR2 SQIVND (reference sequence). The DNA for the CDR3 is TGTGCCAGTAGTATTTCGGGCACGGCCGGTAGGACTGAAGCTTTCTTT. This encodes CASSISGTAGRTEAFF.

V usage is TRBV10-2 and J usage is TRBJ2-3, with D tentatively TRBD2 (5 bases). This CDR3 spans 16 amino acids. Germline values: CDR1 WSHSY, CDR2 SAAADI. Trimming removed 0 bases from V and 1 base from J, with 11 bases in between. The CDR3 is CASSESAGIRTDTQYF. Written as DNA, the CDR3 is TGCGCCAGCAGTGAGTCAGCCGGGATACGCACAGATACGCAGTATTTT.

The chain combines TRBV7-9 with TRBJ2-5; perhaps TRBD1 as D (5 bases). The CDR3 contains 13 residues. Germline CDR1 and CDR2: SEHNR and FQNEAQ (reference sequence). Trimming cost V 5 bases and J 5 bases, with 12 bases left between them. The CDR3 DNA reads TGTGCCAGCAGCGGTGGACAACCGGAGACCCAGTACTTC. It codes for CASSGGQPETQYF.

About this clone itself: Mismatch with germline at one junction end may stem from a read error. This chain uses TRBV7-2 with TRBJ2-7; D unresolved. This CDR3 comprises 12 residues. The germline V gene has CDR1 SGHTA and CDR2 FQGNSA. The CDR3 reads CASSSNSHEQYF. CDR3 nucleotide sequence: TGTGCCAGCAGCTCCAACTCCCACGAGCAGTACTTC.

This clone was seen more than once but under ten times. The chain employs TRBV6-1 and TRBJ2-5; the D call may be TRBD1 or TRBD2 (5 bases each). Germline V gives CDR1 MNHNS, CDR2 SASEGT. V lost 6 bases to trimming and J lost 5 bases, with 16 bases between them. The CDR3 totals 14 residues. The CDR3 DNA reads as TGTGCCAGCAGCACAGGAGAATGGGGGGAGACCCAGTACTTC. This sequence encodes CASSTGEWGETQYF.

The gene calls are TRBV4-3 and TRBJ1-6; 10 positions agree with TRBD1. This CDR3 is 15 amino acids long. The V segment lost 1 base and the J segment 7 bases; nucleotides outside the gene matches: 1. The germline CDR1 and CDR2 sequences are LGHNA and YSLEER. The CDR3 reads CASSQGDRGNSPLHF. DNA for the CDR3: TGCGCCAGCAGCCAAGGGGACAGGGGAAATTCACCCCTCCACTTT.

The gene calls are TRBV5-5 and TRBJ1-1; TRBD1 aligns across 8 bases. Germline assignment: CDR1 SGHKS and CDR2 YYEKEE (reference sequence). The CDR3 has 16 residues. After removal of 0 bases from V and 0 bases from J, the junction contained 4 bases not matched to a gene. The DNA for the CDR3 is TGTGCCAGCAGCTTGGAGGGGACAGGTATGAACACTGAAGCTTTCTTT. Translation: CASSLEGTGMNTEAFF.

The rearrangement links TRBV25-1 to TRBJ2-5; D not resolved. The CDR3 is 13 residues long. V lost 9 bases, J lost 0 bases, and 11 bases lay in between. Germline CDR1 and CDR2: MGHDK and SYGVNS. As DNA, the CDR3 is TGTGCCAGTGGCGTTGGATACCAAGAGACCCAGTACTTC. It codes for CASGVGYQETQYF.

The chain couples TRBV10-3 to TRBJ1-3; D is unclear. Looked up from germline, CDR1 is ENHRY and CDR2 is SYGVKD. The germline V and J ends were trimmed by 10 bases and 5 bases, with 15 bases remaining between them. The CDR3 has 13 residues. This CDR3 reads CATEDSFRNTIYF. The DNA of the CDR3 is TGTGCCACCGAGGACTCTTTCAGAAACACCATATATTTT.

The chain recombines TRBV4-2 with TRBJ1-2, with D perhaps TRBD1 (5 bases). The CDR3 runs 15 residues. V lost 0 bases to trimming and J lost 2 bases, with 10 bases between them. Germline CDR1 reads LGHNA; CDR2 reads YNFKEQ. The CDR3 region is CASSQEWGPNYGYTF. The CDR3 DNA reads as TGTGCCAGCAGCCAAGAGTGGGGACCCAACTATGGCTACACCTTC.

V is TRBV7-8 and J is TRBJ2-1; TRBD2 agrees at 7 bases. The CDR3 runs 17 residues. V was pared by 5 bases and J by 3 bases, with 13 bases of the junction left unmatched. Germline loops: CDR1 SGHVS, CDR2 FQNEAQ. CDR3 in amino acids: CASSKGTGGGNYNEQFF. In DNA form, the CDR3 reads TGTGCCAGCAGCAAAGGGACTGGGGGAGGGAACTACAATGAGCAGTTCTTC.

CDR3 coding DNA: TGTGCCAGCAGCCACAAGACCTACTCCTCTGGAAACACCATATATTTT. This sequence encodes CASSHKTYSSGNTIYF. This rearrangement joins TRBV14 to TRBJ1-3; no clear D gene. CDR1 and CDR2 (germline): SGHDN, FVKESK. CDR3 length equals 16 residues. Between the trimmed V and J ends, which lost 3 bases and 0 bases, there was a span of 12 bases. Supplemented by reference TRBV14 and TRBJ1-3, the full variable domain reads EAGVTQFPSHSVIEKGQTVTLRCDPISGHDNLYWYRRVMGKEIKFLLHFVKESKQDESGMPNNRFLAERTGGTYSTLKVQPAELEDSGVYFCASSHKTYSSGNTIYFGEGSWLTVV.

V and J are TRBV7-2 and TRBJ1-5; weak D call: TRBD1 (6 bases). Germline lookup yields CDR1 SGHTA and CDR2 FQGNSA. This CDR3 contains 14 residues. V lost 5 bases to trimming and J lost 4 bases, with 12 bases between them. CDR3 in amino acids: CASSPGTQNQPQHF. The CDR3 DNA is TGTGCCAGCAGCCCTGGGACACAAAATCAGCCCCAGCATTTT.

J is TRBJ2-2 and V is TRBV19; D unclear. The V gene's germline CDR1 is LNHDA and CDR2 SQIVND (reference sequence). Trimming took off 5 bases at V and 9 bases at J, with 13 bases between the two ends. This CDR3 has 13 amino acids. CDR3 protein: CASSSDAIRELFF. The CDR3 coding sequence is TGTGCCAGTAGTTCAGATGCTATACGGGAGCTGTTTTTT.

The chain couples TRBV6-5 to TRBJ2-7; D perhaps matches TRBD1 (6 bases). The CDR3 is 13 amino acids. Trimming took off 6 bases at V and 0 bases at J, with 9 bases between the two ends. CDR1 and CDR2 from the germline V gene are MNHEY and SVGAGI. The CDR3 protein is CASRRGSSYEQYF. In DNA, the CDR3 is TGTGCCAGCAGAAGGGGGAGCTCCTACGAGCAGTACTTC.

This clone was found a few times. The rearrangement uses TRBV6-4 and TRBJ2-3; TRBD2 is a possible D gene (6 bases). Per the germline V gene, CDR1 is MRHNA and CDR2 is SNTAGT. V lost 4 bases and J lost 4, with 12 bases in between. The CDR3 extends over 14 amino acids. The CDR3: CASSATGEADTQYF. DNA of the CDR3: TGTGCCAGCAGTGCGACGGGGGAGGCAGATACGCAGTATTTT.

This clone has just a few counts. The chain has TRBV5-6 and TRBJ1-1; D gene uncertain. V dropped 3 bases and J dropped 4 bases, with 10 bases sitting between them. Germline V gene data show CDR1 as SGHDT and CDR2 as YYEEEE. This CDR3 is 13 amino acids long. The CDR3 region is CASSSGAPTEAFF. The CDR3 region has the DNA TGTGCCAGCAGCTCAGGAGCCCCCACTGAAGCTTTCTTT.

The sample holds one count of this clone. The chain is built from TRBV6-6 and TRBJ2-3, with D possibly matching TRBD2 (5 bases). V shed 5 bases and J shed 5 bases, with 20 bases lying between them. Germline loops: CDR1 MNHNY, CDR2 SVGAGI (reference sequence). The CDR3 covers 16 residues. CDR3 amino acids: CASSRSPAGKVDTQYF. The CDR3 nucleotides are TGTGCCAGCAGTCGGTCCCCAGCCGGGAAGGTAGATACGCAGTATTTT.

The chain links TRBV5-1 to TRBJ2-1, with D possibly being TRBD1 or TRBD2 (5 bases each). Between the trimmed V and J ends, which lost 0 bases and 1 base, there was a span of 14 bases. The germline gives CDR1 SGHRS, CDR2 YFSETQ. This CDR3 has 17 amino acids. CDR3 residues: CASSLDRRASSYNEQFF. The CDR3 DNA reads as TGCGCCAGCAGCTTGGACAGGCGGGCTAGTTCCTACAATGAGCAGTTCTTC.

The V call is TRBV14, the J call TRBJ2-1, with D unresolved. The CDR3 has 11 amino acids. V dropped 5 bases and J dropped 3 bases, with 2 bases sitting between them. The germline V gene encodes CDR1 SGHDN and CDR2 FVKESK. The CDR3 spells CASSIYNEQFF. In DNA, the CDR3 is TGTGCCAGCAGCATCTACAATGAGCAGTTCTTC.

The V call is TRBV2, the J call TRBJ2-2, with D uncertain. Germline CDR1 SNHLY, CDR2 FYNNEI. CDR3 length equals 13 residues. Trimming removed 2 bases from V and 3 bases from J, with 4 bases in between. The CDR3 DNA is TGTGCCAGCAGTGAACAGTACACCGGGGAGCTGTTTTTT. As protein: CASSEQYTGELFF.

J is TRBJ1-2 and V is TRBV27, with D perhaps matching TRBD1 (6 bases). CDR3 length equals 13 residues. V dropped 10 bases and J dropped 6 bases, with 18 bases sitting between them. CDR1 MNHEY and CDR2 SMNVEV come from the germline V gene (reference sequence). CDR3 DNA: TGTGCCACCTCAGACAGGAAGGTGGATGGCTACACCTTC. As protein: CATSDRKVDGYTF.

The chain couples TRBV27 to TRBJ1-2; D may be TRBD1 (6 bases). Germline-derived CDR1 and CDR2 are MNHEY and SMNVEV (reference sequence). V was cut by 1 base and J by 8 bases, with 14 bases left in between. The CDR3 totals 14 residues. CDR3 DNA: TGTGCCAGCAGTTTATGGGCGGGGGGCGAGGGCTACACCTTC. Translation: CASSLWAGGEGYTF.

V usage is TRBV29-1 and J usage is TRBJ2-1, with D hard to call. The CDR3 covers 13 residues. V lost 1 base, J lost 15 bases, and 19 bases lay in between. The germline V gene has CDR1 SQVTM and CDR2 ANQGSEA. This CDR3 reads CSVEVREPGFRFF. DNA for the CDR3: TGCAGCGTTGAAGTACGAGAGCCTGGATTTAGGTTCTTC.

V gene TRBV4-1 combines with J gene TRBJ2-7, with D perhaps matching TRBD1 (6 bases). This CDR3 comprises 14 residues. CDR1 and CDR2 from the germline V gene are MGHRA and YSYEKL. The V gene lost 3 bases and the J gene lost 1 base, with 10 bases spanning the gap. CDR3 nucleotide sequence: TGCGCCAGCAGCCAGGGGGCCGGTTCCTACGAGCAGTACTTC. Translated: CASSQGAGSYEQYF.

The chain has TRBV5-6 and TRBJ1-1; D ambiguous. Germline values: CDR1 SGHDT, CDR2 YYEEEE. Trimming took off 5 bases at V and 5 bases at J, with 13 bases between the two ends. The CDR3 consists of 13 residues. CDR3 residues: CASRLRVGTEAFF. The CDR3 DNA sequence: TGTGCCAGCAGATTGCGCGTGGGAACTGAAGCTTTCTTT.

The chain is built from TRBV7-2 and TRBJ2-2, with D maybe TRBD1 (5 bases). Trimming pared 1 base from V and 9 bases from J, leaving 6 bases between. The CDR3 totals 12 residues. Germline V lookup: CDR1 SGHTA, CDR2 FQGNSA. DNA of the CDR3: TGTGCCAGCAGCTTAGTGGGGCGGGAGCTGTTTTTT. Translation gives CASSLVGRELFF. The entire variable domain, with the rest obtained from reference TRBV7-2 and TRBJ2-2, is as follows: GAGVSQSPSNKVTEKGKDVELRCDPISGHTALYWYRQSLGQGLEFLIYFQGNSAPDKSGLPSDRFSAERTGGSVSTLTIQRTQQEDSAVYLCASSLVGRELFFGEGSRLTVL.

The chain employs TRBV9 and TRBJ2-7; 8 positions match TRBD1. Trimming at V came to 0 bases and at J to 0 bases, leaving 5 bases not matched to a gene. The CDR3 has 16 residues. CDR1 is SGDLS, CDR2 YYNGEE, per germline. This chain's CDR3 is CASSVGGTGSSYEQYF. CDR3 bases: TGTGCCAGCAGCGTAGGGGGGACAGGTAGCTCCTACGAGCAGTACTTC.

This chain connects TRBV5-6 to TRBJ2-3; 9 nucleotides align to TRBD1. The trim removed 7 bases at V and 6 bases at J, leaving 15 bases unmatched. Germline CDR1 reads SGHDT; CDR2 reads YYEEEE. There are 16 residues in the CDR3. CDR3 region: CASANFGTGPVDTQYF. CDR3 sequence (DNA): TGTGCCAGCGCAAACTTCGGGACAGGGCCTGTGGATACGCAGTATTTT.